The 17 T cell receptor beta chains given below trace back to one sample, sequenced in a study of cytomegalovirus exposure and HLA in healthy donors. 13 Jbeta primers and 60 Vbeta primers were used for the PCR. Produced via immunoSEQ multiplex PCR; TCRdb's table is partial and in-frame only. The sample consists of approximately 90,000 clones, 7.6% of them appearing once. The sample was PBMCs. The origin of the receptors is a man aged 45-65 years in good health and CMV-seronegative.

This clone was picked up a small number of times. The rearrangement links TRBV7-9 to TRBJ2-3, with D uncertain. Deletions cut 1 base from V and 4 bases from J, with 9 bases between. Per germline, CDR1 SEHNR and CDR2 FQNEAQ (reference sequence). CDR3 size: 14 residues. CDR3: CASSLVPPADTQYF. The DNA of the CDR3 is TGTGCCAGCAGCTTAGTCCCCCCGGCAGATACGCAGTATTTT. Based on the CDR3 plus reference TRBV7-9 and TRBJ2-3, the full variable domain is DTGVSQNPRHKITKRGQNVTFRCDPISEHNRLYWYRQTLGQGPEFLTYFQNEAQLEKSRLLSDRFSAERPKGSFSTLEIQRTEQGDSAMYLCASSLVPPADTQYFGPGTRLTVL.

The rearrangement uses TRBV18 and TRBJ2-7; 8 nucleotides agree with TRBD1. The V gene's germline CDR1 is KGHSH and CDR2 LQKENI. V gave up 5 bases and J gave up 0 bases; unmatched junction bases: 9. The length of the CDR3 is 16 residues. The DNA of the CDR3 is TGTGCCAGCTCAGCACTGGGACAGGTGACCTCCTACGAGCAGTACTTC. Its translation is CASSALGQVTSYEQYF.

In its sample, this clone was seen a few times. The V call is TRBV25-1, the J call TRBJ2-7, with D perhaps matching TRBD2 (6 bases). The CDR3 is 14 amino acids. Germline loops: CDR1 MGHDK, CDR2 SYGVNS. V dropped 1 base and J dropped 2 bases, with 9 bases sitting between them. Here the CDR3 DNA reads TGTGCCAGCAGTGAATTCGGGGGAACCTACGAGCAGTACTTC. It yields the protein CASSEFGGTYEQYF.

The rearrangement uses TRBV30 and TRBJ2-5; 7 bases match TRBD2. The CDR3 runs 14 residues. With 6 bases clipped from V and 3 bases from J, the junction kept 10 bases outside the gene matches. In germline, CDR1 is GTSNPN, CDR2 SVGIG (reference sequence). For the CDR3, the DNA is TGTGCCTGCCAGGACTGGGGGGGGGAAGAGACCCAGTACTTC. Its translation: CACQDWGGEETQYF.

The chain carries TRBV6-1 and TRBJ1-5; 10 bases match TRBD1. The CDR3 is 16 residues long. Germline trimming cut 3 bases from V and 4 bases from J; bases unmatched to any gene: 6. Looked up from germline, CDR1 is MNHNS and CDR2 is SASEGT. Here the CDR3 reads CASSDRQGAGNQPQHF. Written as DNA, the CDR3 is TGTGCCAGCAGTGACCGACAGGGGGCCGGGAATCAGCCCCAGCATTTT.

This clone has only a few counts. This rearrangement joins TRBV7-3 to TRBJ2-1; 7 bases map to TRBD2. The J segment lost 12 bases and the V segment lost 1 base, leaving 6 bases of the junction unmatched. The CDR3 covers 13 residues. Germline loops: CDR1 SGHTA, CDR2 FQGTGA. The CDR3 region is CASSLIPGGVQFF. The CDR3, as DNA: TGTGCCAGCAGCTTAATCCCGGGGGGAGTGCAGTTCTTC.

On this clone: A read error may produce the germline difference seen at one junction end. The identical CDR3 is also encoded by other nucleotide sequences in the sample. The chain joins TRBV9 to TRBJ1-4; 7 positions agree with TRBD1. The germline V gene encodes CDR1 SGDLS and CDR2 YYNGEE. The CDR3 is 16 residues long. CDR3 nucleotide sequence: TGTGCAAGCAGCGTGAATACAGGGGCAACTAATGAAAAACTGTTTTTT. Amino acid sequence: CASSVNTGATNEKLFF.

This clone came up a few times. In DNA, the CDR3 is TGTGCCAGCAGCCCCTGGGGGTCAGGGACACGGGCGTCCCTCCACTTT. This translates into CASSPWGSGTRASLHF. The chain links TRBV7-9 to TRBJ1-6; D possibly corresponds to TRBD1 (6 bases). Germline CDR1 is SEHNR and CDR2 is FQNEAQ (reference sequence). This CDR3 region has 16 residues. V lost 5 bases, J lost 14 bases, and 25 bases lay in between.

This clone came up a few times. This chain joins TRBV18 and TRBJ2-3, with D possibly TRBD2 on 5 matching bases. Germline V CDR1 and CDR2: KGHSH, LQKENI. The CDR3 extends over 15 amino acids. Trimming took 2 bases from V and 6 from J, leaving 15 bases between them. CDR3 sequence (DNA): TGTGCCAGCTCACCAGGGAACAACCCGGGGGATACGCAGTATTTT. This translates into CASSPGNNPGDTQYF.

This clone came up a few times. This chain uses TRBV4-1 with TRBJ1-6, with 10 nucleotides matching TRBD1. Germline V gene lookup returns CDR1 MGHRA and CDR2 YSYEKL. The CDR3 contains 15 residues. J gave up 8 bases and V 4 bases, and 5 bases lay outside the gene matches. The CDR3, as DNA: TGCGCCAGCAGCCGTGGACAGGGGGGCGATTCACCCCTCCACTTT. Translating gives CASSRGQGGDSPLHF.

On this clone: Other DNA sequences in this sample translate to the same CDR3. The chain uses TRBV5-4 and TRBJ1-2; D remains unclear. Trimming took off 3 bases at V and 8 bases at J, with 8 bases between the two ends. The CDR3 is made up of 11 amino acids. CDR1 and CDR2 from the germline V gene are SGHNT and YYREEE (reference sequence). CDR3 amino acids: CASSSLRGYTF. For the CDR3, the DNA is TGTGCCAGCAGCTCCCTACGGGGCTACACCTTC. Full variable domain (rest looked up from reference TRBV5-4 and TRBJ1-2): ETGVTQSPTHLIKTRGQQVTLRCSSQSGHNTVSWYQQALGQGPQFIFQYYREEENGRGNFPPRFSGLQFPNYSSELNVNALELDDSALYLCASSSLRGYTFGSGTRLTVV.

For this clone: Other DNA sequences in the sample encode the same CDR3. The gene calls are TRBV6-1 and TRBJ1-1, with D unclear. CDR1 is MNHNS and CDR2 is SASEGT in the germline V gene. This CDR3 has 12 residues. CDR3 coding DNA: TGTGCAAGCTTGGCCGACTACACTGAAGCTTTCTTT. It codes for CASLADYTEAFF.

This clone has a handful of counts. Germline is not matched at one junction end, which may reflect a read error. This chain connects TRBV7-7 to TRBJ2-5; tentatively, D is TRBD1 or TRBD2 (5 bases each). The germline CDR1 and CDR2 sequences are SSHAT and FNYEAQ (reference sequence). The CDR3 length is 14 residues. The DNA of the CDR3 is TGTGCTAGCAGCTTAGACAGCGAGGCGGGGACCCAGTACTTC. It yields the protein CASSLDSEAGTQYF.

This clone has only a few counts. J is TRBJ2-7 and V is TRBV5-6, with 7 bases aligning to TRBD1. Germline V CDR1 and CDR2: SGHDT, YYEEEE. V shed 4 bases and J 11 bases; nucleotides not matched to a gene: 6. This CDR3 has 11 residues. The CDR3: CASSKSGTEYF. As DNA, the CDR3 is TGTGCCAGCAGCAAATCCGGGACAGAGTACTTC.

This clone was observed a handful of times. This chain joins TRBV18 and TRBJ2-7, with TRBD2 matching 7 bases. The V gene end was trimmed by 2 bases and the J gene end by 0 bases; junction bases not matched to a gene: 7. CDR1 and CDR2 (germline): KGHSH, LQKENI. This CDR3 is built from 16 residues. This CDR3 is CASSPNSGLLSYEQYF. In nucleotides, the CDR3 is TGTGCCAGCTCACCAAATAGCGGGCTCCTCTCCTACGAGCAGTACTTC.

J is TRBJ2-7 and V is TRBV7-2, with TRBD2 matching over 11 bases. Germline V gene sequence: CDR1 SGHTA, CDR2 FQGNSA. The V gene end was trimmed by 1 base and the J gene end by 2 bases; junction bases not matched to a gene: 4. The CDR3 has 16 residues. CDR3 in DNA: TGTGCCAGCAGCTTAGATCTAGCGGGGGGCACCTACGAGCAGTACTTC. Its translation: CASSLDLAGGTYEQYF.

This clone was counted a single time. The gene calls are TRBV21-1 and TRBJ2-7; the table gives TRBD1 as D, unverified against the DNA. TRBV21-1 is a listed pseudogene. The CDR3 covers 16 residues. This chain's CDR3 is CASSTGWYRGRYEQYF. Written as DNA, the CDR3 is TGTGCCAGCAGCACAGGATGGTACAGGGGGCGCTACGAGCAGTACTTC.